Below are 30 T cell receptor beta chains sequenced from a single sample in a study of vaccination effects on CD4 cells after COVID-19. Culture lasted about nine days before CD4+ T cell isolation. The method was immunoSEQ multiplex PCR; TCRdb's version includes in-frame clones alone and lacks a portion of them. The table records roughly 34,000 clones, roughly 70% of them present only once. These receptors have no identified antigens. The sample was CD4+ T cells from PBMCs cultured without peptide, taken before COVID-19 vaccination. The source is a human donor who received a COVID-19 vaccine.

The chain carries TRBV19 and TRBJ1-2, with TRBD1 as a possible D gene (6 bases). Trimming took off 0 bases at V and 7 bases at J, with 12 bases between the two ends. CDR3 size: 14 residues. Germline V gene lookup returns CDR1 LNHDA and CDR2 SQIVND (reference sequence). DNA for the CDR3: TGTGCCAGTAGTATAGACGGGGGCTATGGTGGCTACACCTTC. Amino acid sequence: CASSIDGGYGGYTF.

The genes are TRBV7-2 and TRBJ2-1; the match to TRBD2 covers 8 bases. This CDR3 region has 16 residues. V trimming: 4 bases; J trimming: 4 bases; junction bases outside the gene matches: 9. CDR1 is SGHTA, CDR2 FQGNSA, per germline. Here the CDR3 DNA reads TGTGCCAGCAGCTCGAGTAGCGGGGCACAATACAATGAGCAGTTCTTC. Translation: CASSSSSGAQYNEQFF.

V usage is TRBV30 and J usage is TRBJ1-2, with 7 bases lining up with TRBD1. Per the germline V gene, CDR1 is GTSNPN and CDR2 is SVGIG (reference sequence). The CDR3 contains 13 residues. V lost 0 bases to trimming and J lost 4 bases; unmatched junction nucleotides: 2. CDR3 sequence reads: CAWSVQGSYGYTF. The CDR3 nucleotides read TGTGCCTGGAGTGTACAGGGGTCCTATGGCTACACCTTC.

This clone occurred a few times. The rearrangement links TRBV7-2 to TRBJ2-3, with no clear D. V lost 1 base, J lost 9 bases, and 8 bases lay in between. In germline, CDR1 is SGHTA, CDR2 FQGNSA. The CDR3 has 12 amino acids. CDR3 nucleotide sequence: TGTGCCAGCAGCTTAGACGTAGGGACGCAGTATTTT. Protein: CASSLDVGTQYF. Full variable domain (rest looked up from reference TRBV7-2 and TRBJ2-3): GAGVSQSPSNKVTEKGKDVELRCDPISGHTALYWYRQSLGQGLEFLIYFQGNSAPDKSGLPSDRFSAERTGGSVSTLTIQRTQQEDSAVYLCASSLDVGTQYFGPGTRLTVL.

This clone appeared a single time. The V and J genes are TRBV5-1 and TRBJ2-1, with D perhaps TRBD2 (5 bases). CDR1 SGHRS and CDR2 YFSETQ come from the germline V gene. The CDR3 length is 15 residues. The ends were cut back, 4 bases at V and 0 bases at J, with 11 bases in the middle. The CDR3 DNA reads TGCGCCAGCAGCCCGGGATTAATCTCCTACAATGAGCAGTTCTTC. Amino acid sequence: CASSPGLISYNEQFF.

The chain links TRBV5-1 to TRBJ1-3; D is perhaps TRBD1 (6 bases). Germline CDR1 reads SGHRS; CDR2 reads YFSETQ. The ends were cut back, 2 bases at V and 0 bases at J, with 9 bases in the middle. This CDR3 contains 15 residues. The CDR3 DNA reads TGCGCCAGCAGCTTACAGGGAAGCTCTGGAAACACCATATATTTT. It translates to CASSLQGSSGNTIYF.

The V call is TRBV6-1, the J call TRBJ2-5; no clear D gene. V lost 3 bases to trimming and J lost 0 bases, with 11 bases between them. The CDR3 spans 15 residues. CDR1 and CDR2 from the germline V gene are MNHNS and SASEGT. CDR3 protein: CASSEAVRYQETQYF. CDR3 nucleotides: TGTGCCAGCAGTGAGGCGGTAAGGTACCAAGAGACCCAGTACTTC.

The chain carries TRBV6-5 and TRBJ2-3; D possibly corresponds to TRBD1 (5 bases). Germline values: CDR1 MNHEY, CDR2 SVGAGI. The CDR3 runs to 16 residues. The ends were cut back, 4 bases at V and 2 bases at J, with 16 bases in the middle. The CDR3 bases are TGTGCCAGCAGTTCCCGGACACTACCCCCCACAGATACGCAGTATTTT. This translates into CASSSRTLPPTDTQYF.

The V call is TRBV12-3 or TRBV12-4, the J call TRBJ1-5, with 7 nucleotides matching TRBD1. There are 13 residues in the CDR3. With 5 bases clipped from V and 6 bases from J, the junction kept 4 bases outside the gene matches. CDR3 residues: CASSRQGGQPQHF. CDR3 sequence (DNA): TGTGCCAGCAGTCGACAGGGAGGTCAGCCCCAGCATTTT.

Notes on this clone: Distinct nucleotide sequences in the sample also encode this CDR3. The CDR3 DNA follows: TGTGCCAGCAGCAAACAGGGTAACACTGAAGCTTTCTTT. It codes for CASSKQGNTEAFF. The rearrangement uses TRBV7-9 and TRBJ1-1; TRBD1 is a possible D gene (6 bases). Trimming removed 5 bases from V and 2 bases from J, with 9 bases in between. Germline V gene sequence: CDR1 SEHNR, CDR2 FQNEAQ (reference sequence). This CDR3 is 13 amino acids long.

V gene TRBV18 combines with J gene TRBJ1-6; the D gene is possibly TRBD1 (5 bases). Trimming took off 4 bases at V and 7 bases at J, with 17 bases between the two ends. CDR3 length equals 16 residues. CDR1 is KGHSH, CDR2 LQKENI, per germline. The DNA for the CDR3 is TGTGCCAGCTCACAGACGGGGCAGGAGGGCAATTCACCCCTCCACTTT. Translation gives CASSQTGQEGNSPLHF.

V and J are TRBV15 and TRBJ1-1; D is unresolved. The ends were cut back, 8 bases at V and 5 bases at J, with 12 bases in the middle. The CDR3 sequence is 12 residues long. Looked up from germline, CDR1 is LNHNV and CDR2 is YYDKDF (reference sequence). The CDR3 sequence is CATSMAETEAFF. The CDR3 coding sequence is TGTGCCACCTCAATGGCCGAAACTGAAGCTTTCTTT.

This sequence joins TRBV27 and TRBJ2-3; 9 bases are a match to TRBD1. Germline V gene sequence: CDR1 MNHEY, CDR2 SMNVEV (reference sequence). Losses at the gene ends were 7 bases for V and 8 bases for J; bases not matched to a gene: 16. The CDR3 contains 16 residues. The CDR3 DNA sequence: TGTGCCAGCAAAGAAATGGGACAGGGATCCTCTCGTACGCAGTATTTT. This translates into CASKEMGQGSSRTQYF.

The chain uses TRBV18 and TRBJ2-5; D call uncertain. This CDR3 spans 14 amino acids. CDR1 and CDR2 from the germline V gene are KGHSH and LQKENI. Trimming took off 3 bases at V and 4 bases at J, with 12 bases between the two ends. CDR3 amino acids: CASSPRAGGETQYF. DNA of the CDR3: TGTGCCAGCTCACCCAGAGCAGGCGGAGAGACCCAGTACTTC.

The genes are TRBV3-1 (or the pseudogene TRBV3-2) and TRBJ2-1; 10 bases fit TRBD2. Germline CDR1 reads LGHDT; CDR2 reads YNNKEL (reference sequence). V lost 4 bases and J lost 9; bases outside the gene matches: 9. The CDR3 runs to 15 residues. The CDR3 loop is CASSPLAGVAGEQFF. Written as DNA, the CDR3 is TGTGCCAGCAGCCCTCTAGCGGGAGTTGCAGGTGAGCAGTTCTTC.

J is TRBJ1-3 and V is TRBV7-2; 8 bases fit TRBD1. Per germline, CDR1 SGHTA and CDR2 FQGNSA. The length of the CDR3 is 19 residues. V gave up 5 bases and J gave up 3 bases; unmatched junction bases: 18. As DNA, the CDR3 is TGTGCCAGCAGCCAATACGTGGGCTTTCCGGACAGGGTTGGAAACACCATATATTTT. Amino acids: CASSQYVGFPDRVGNTIYF.

The CDR3 DNA reads as TGTGCCAGCAGTTTCACTGCGGGCCGTCAAGAGACCCAGTACTTC. Translating gives CASSFTAGRQETQYF. The chain joins TRBV6-6 to TRBJ2-5; perhaps TRBD2 as D (5 bases). CDR1 is MNHNY and CDR2 is SVGAGI in the germline V gene (reference sequence). V shed 4 bases and J shed 2 bases, with 14 bases lying between them. The CDR3 is made up of 15 amino acids.

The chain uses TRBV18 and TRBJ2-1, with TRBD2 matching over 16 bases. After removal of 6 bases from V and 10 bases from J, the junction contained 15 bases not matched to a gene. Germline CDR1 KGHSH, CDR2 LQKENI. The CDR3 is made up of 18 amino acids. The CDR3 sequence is CASSLMAGTSGGASEQFF. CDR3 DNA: TGTGCCAGCTCGCTAATGGCCGGGACTAGCGGGGGGGCCTCAGAGCAGTTCTTC. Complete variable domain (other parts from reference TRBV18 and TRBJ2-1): NAGVMQNPRHLVRRRGQEARLRCSPMKGHSHVYWYRQLPEEGLKFMVYLQKENIIDESGMPKERFSAEFPKEGPSILRIQQVVRGDSAAYFCASSLMAGTSGGASEQFFGPGTRLTVL.

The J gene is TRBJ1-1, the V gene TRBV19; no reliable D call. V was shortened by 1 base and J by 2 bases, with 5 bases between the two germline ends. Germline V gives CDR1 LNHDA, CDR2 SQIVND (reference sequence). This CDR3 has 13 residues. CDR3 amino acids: CASSIGPNTEAFF. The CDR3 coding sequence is TGTGCCAGTAGTATAGGACCTAACACTGAAGCTTTCTTT.

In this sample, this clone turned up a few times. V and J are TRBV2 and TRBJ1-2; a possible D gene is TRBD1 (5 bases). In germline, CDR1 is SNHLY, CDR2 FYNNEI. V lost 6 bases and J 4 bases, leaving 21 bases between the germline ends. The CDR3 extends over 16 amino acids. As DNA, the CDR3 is TGTGCCAGCAGGAAGAACGAGGGGATAGGAGGCTATGGCTACACCTTC. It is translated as CASRKNEGIGGYGYTF.

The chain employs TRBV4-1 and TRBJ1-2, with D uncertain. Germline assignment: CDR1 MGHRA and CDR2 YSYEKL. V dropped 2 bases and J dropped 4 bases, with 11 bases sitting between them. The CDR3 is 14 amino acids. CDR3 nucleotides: TGCGCCAGCAGCCAATCACAAGGATCCTATGGCTACACCTTC. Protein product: CASSQSQGSYGYTF.

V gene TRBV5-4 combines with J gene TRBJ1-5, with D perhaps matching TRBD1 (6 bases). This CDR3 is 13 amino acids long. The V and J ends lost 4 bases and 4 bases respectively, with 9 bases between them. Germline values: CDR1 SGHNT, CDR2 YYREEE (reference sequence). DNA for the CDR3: TGTGCCAGCAGCCACGACAGGAATCAGCCCCAGCATTTT. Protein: CASSHDRNQPQHF.

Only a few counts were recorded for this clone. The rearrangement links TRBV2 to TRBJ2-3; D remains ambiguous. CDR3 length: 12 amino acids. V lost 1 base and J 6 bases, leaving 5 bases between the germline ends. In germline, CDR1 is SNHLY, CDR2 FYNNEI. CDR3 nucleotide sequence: TGTGCCAGCAGTGAAGGGTCCGATACGCAGTATTTT. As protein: CASSEGSDTQYF.

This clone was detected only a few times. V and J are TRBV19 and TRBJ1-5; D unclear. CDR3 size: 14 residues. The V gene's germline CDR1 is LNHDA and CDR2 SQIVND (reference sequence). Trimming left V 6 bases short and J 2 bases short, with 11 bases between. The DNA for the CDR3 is TGTGCCAGTAGCCAACAGAGTGGCAATCAGCCCCAGCATTTT. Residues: CASSQQSGNQPQHF.

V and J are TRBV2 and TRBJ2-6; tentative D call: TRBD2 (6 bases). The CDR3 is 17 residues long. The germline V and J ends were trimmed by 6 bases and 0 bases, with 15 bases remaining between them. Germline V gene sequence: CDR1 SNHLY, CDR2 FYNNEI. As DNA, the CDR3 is TGTGCCAGCAGCCCCGGGACTTCGAGCTCTGGGGCCAACGTCCTGACTTTC. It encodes CASSPGTSSSGANVLTF.

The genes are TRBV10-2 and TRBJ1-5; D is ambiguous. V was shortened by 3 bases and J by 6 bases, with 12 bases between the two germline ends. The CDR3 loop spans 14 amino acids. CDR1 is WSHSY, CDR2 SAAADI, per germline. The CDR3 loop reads CASSDRAASQPQHF. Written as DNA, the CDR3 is TGCGCCAGCAGTGATCGGGCAGCTAGTCAGCCCCAGCATTTT.

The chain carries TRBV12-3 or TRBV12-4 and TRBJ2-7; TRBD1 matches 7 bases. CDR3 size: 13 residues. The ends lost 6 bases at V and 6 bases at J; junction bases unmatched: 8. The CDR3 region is CASRRTGVGEQYF. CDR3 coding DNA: TGTGCCAGCAGACGTACAGGGGTAGGCGAGCAGTACTTC.

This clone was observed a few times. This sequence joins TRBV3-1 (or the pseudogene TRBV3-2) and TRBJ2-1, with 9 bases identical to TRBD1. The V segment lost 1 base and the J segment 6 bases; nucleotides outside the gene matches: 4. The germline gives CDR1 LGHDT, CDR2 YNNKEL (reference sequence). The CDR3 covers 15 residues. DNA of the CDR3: TGTGCCAGCAGCCAAGGGACAGGGGTAGGCAATGAGCAGTTCTTC. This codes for CASSQGTGVGNEQFF.

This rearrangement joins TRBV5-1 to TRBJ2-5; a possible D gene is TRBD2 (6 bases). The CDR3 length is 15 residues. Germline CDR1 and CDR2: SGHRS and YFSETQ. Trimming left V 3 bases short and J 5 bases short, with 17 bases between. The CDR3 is CASSSGDSLEETQYF. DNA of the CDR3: TGCGCCAGCAGCTCTGGGGACTCCTTAGAGGAGACCCAGTACTTC.

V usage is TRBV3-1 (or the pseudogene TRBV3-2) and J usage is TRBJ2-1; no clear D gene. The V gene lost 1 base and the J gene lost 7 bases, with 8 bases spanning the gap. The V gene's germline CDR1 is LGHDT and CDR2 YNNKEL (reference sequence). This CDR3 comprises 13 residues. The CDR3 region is CASSQGRRNEQFF. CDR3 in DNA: TGTGCCAGCAGCCAAGGTCGGCGAAATGAGCAGTTCTTC.